These 31 T cell receptor beta chains were sequenced from one sample in a study of OX40 agonist ivuxolimab in advanced cancers. The method was immunoSEQ multiplex PCR; TCRdb's version includes in-frame clones alone and lacks a portion of them. The sample has about 62,000 clones, roughly four fifths seen once. Here the sequenced sample was CD4+ or CD8+ T cells sorted from blood, taken in a trial of the OX40 agonist ivuxolimab. These receptors originate from an adult with an advanced solid tumor such as melanoma, head and neck, liver or kidney cancer.

The chain carries TRBV6-6 and TRBJ1-1; TRBD1 aligns across 8 bases. The CDR3 loop spans 14 amino acids. CDR1 MNHNY and CDR2 SVGAGI come from the germline V gene (reference sequence). The J segment lost 5 bases and the V segment lost 6 bases, leaving 8 bases of the junction unmatched. In DNA form, the CDR3 reads TGTGCCAGCAGCCGTCGGACAGGGTCAACTGAAGCTTTCTTT. Amino acid sequence: CASSRRTGSTEAFF.

This clone showed up just a few times. This chain links TRBV18 with TRBJ2-5, with D uncertain. Trimming left V 3 bases short and J 0 bases short, with 5 bases between. The germline V gene encodes CDR1 KGHSH and CDR2 LQKENI. The CDR3 covers 13 residues. The chain's CDR3 is CASSPQYQETQYF. CDR3 DNA sequence: TGTGCCAGCTCACCGCAGTACCAAGAGACCCAGTACTTC.

The gene calls are TRBV5-4 and TRBJ1-1; D is unclear. Trimming stripped 3 bases from V and 0 bases from J, with 9 bases between. The CDR3 sequence is 14 residues long. CDR1 and CDR2 from the germline V gene are SGHNT and YYREEE (reference sequence). CDR3 in DNA: TGTGCCAGCAGCTCTGGACGGGTGAACACTGAAGCTTTCTTT. Protein product: CASSSGRVNTEAFF. Full variable domain (outside the CDR3, taken from reference TRBV5-4 and TRBJ1-1): ETGVTQSPTHLIKTRGQQVTLRCSSQSGHNTVSWYQQALGQGPQFIFQYYREEENGRGNFPPRFSGLQFPNYSSELNVNALELDDSALYLCASSSGRVNTEAFFGQGTRLTVV.

The chain links TRBV6-5 to TRBJ2-1, with a weak D call TRBD2 (6 bases). Germline V gene data show CDR1 as MNHEY and CDR2 as SVGAGI. This CDR3 is 14 amino acids long. The ends were cut back, 5 bases at V and 1 base at J, with 9 bases in the middle. CDR3 residues: CASSIRESYNEQFF. The DNA for the CDR3 is TGTGCCAGCAGTATACGGGAGTCCTACAATGAGCAGTTCTTC.

The J gene is TRBJ2-2, the V gene TRBV27, with D uncertain. There are 13 residues in the CDR3. The ends were cut back, 5 bases at V and 4 bases at J, with 8 bases in the middle. Looked up from germline, CDR1 is MNHEY and CDR2 is SMNVEV (reference sequence). The DNA of the CDR3 is TGTGCCAGCAGTCCTTGGGGCACCGGGGAGCTGTTTTTT. As protein: CASSPWGTGELFF.

Of note for this clone: The identical CDR3 is also encoded by other nucleotide sequences in the sample. The chain carries TRBV7-9 and TRBJ1-4; D remains unclear. Per germline, CDR1 SEHNR and CDR2 FQNEAQ (reference sequence). Trimming removed 1 base at V and 7 bases at J, with 10 bases between. This CDR3 comprises 14 residues. The CDR3 sequence is CASSLGSDGEKLFF. The CDR3 coding sequence is TGTGCCAGCAGCTTAGGAAGTGATGGTGAAAAACTGTTTTTT.

The genes are TRBV4-1 and TRBJ1-4; D gene ambiguous. Germline V gene data show CDR1 as MGHRA and CDR2 as YSYEKL. With 5 bases removed from V and 6 bases from J, the gap between germline ends came to 16 bases. The CDR3 totals 15 residues. DNA for the CDR3: TGCGCCAGCAGCATCGGGCCTTACAGCGATGAAAAACTGTTTTTT. It encodes CASSIGPYSDEKLFF.

The genes are TRBV6-6 and TRBJ2-3; the match to TRBD2 covers 9 bases. V lost 10 bases, J lost 4 bases, and 3 bases stayed unmatched. Germline assignment: CDR1 MNHNY and CDR2 SVGAGI (reference sequence). This CDR3 has 12 residues. CDR3 nucleotide sequence: TGTGCCACGGGCGGGAGGGCAGATACGCAGTATTTT. This translates into CATGGRADTQYF.

This clone was found once. V and J are TRBV6-4 and TRBJ2-3; a weak D match, TRBD2 (5 bases). This CDR3 has 17 residues. Germline V CDR1 and CDR2: MRHNA, SNTAGT. V was clipped by 0 bases and J by 0 bases, with 13 bases between them. For the CDR3, the DNA is TGTGCCAGCAGTGACTCTGGACTTGAAGTGAGCACAGATACGCAGTATTTT. Protein product: CASSDSGLEVSTDTQYF.

This chain uses TRBV19 with TRBJ1-2; TRBD1 matches at 9 bases. V gave up 7 bases and J gave up 8 bases; unmatched junction bases: 11. This CDR3 is built from 14 residues. Germline CDR1 is LNHDA and CDR2 is SQIVND (reference sequence). The CDR3 DNA sequence: TGTGCCAGTACTTTTCAACAGGGGGCGGAGGGCTACACCTTC. The encoded protein is CASTFQQGAEGYTF. Looking up the rest from reference TRBV19 and TRBJ1-2 gives the full variable domain: DGGITQSPKYLFRKEGQNVTLSCEQNLNHDAMYWYRQDPGQGLRLIYYSQIVNDFQKGDIAEGYSVSREKKESFPLTVTSAQKNPTAFYLCASTFQQGAEGYTFGSGTRLTVV.

The chain carries TRBV7-3 and TRBJ1-1; no clear D. The CDR3 extends over 13 amino acids. V dropped 4 bases and J dropped 4 bases, with 10 bases sitting between them. The germline CDR1 and CDR2 sequences are SGHTA and FQGTGA. CDR3 nucleotide sequence: TGTGCCAGCAGCTACCTGGCCGGCACTGAAGCTTTCTTT. It encodes CASSYLAGTEAFF.

The chain recombines TRBV15 with TRBJ1-1, with D perhaps matching TRBD1 (6 bases). Trimming stripped 0 bases from V and 4 bases from J, with 15 bases between. The germline CDR1 and CDR2 sequences are LNHNV and YYDKDF (reference sequence). This CDR3 is built from 16 residues. The CDR3 sequence is CATSRDLTGSGTEAFF. In DNA form, the CDR3 reads TGTGCCACCAGCAGAGATCTCACAGGGTCTGGCACTGAAGCTTTCTTT.

The rearrangement uses TRBV7-2 and TRBJ1-5; no reliable D call. CDR1 and CDR2 from the germline V gene are SGHTA and FQGNSA. The V gene lost 5 bases and the J gene lost 0 bases, with 11 bases spanning the gap. CDR3 length: 15 amino acids. The CDR3 nucleotides read TGTGCCAGCAGCCCACACAGACCTAGCAATCAGCCCCAGCATTTT. Its protein is CASSPHRPSNQPQHF.

The chain is built from TRBV30 and TRBJ1-1; possibly TRBD1 for D (6 bases). V was cut by 2 bases and J by 6 bases, with 10 bases left in between. The V gene's germline CDR1 is GTSNPN and CDR2 SVGIG (reference sequence). CDR3 length: 12 amino acids. Here the CDR3 reads CAWSPGGAEAFF. In DNA form, the CDR3 reads TGTGCCTGGAGTCCCGGGGGCGCTGAAGCTTTCTTT. Full variable domain (outside the CDR3, taken from reference TRBV30 and TRBJ1-1): SQTIHQWPATLVQPVGSPLSLECTVEGTSNPNLYWYRQAAGRGLQLLFYSVGIGQISSEVPQNLSASRPQDRQFILSSKKLLLSDSGFYLCAWSPGGAEAFFGQGTRLTVV.

A word on this clone: The identical CDR3 is also encoded by other nucleotide sequences in the sample. The chain combines TRBV10-3 with TRBJ2-7; D may be TRBD2 (5 bases). V was cut by 0 bases and J by 6 bases, with 9 bases left in between. The germline V gene encodes CDR1 ENHRY and CDR2 SYGVKD. There are 13 residues in the CDR3. The CDR3 sequence: CAISESGAGEQYF. The CDR3 coding sequence is TGTGCCATCAGTGAGTCGGGCGCGGGCGAGCAGTACTTC.

The rearrangement uses TRBV2 and TRBJ1-4; no clear D gene. The CDR3 runs 14 residues. Trimming left V 4 bases short and J 8 bases short, with 14 bases between. Germline CDR1 SNHLY, CDR2 FYNNEI. The CDR3 is CASSVRQAAEKLFF. CDR3 in DNA: TGTGCCAGCAGTGTAAGGCAGGCCGCCGAAAAACTGTTTTTT.

The V call is TRBV6-4, the J call TRBJ1-1; 8 bases agree with TRBD1. CDR3 size: 15 residues. In germline, CDR1 is MRHNA, CDR2 SNTAGT. With V trimmed by 5 bases and J by 4 bases, 9 bases remained unmatched. In nucleotides, the CDR3 is TGTGCCAGCAGTCCCGAGGGGACAGGAACCACTGAAGCTTTCTTT. This translates into CASSPEGTGTTEAFF.

A single count supports this clone. The CDR3 bases are TGTGCCAGCAGCCCCGGACTAGCGTGGAACACCGGGGAGCTGTTTTTT. Encoded protein: CASSPGLAWNTGELFF. The chain has TRBV11-3 and TRBJ2-2; 9 bases align to TRBD2. The V gene's germline CDR1 is SGHNT and CDR2 YENEEA. The CDR3 consists of 16 residues. V gave up 5 bases and J gave up 1 base; unmatched junction bases: 5. Variable domain in full (rest from reference TRBV11-3 and TRBJ2-2): EAGVVQSPRYKIIEKKQPVAFWCNPISGHNTLYWYLQNLGQGPELLIRYENEEAVDDSQLPKDRFSAERLKGVDSTLKIQPAELGDSAVYLCASSPGLAWNTGELFFGEGSRLTVL.

This clone was observed many times. The chain combines TRBV28 with TRBJ2-3; D is perhaps TRBD1 or TRBD2 (5 bases each). The V gene's germline CDR1 is MDHEN and CDR2 SYDVKM. This CDR3 is built from 16 residues. V was trimmed by 8 bases and J by 0 bases, leaving 18 bases between them. CDR3 DNA sequence: TGTGCCAGCGCTCTTTTGGGACGCACTAGCACAGATACGCAGTATTTT. Translating gives CASALLGRTSTDTQYF.

This chain's CDR3 is CASSLKGGSGEQYV. The CDR3 bases are TGTGCCAGCAGCTTGAAAGGGGGGTCAGGGGAGCAGTACGTC. The chain has TRBV13 and TRBJ2-7; the D gene could be TRBD1 or TRBD2 (6 bases each). In germline, CDR1 is PRHDT, CDR2 FYEKMQ (reference sequence). The CDR3 is made up of 14 amino acids. V lost 3 bases and J 7 bases, leaving 16 bases between the germline ends.

This chain joins TRBV28 and TRBJ2-6, with D perhaps TRBD2 (5 bases). V lost 4 bases and J lost 13, with 14 bases in between. Germline lookup yields CDR1 MDHEN and CDR2 SYDVKM. The CDR3 is 13 residues long. The DNA of the CDR3 is TGTGCCAGCAGTTCGGACTTCCCCCCAGTCCTGACTTTC. Protein product: CASSSDFPPVLTF.

The CDR3 DNA is TGCGCCAGCAGCCGAGGACAGGTCGGCGATGGCTACACCTTC. Its translation: CASSRGQVGDGYTF. The chain uses TRBV4-1 and TRBJ1-2; TRBD1 aligns across 7 bases. Per germline, CDR1 MGHRA and CDR2 YSYEKL. V dropped 4 bases and J dropped 6; count of bases not matched to a gene: 8. The CDR3 is 14 residues long.

J is TRBJ2-2 and V is TRBV4-1, with unresolved D. CDR3 length equals 12 residues. Germline CDR1 and CDR2: MGHRA and YSYEKL. Trimming took off 1 base at V and 5 bases at J, with 2 bases between the two ends. The CDR3 here is CASSQGTGELFF. In DNA form, the CDR3 reads TGCGCCAGCAGCCAAGGAACCGGGGAGCTGTTTTTT.

The chain is built from TRBV5-4 and TRBJ2-5, with 7 bases fitting TRBD2. The germline V gene encodes CDR1 SGHNT and CDR2 YYREEE (reference sequence). This CDR3 has 14 amino acids. V dropped 4 bases and J dropped 1; count of bases not matched to a gene: 4. The CDR3 DNA follows: TGTGCCAGCAGCAACCCTAGCGGCCAAGAGACCCAGTACTTC. Translation gives CASSNPSGQETQYF.

This clone has only a few counts. The J gene is TRBJ2-7, the V gene TRBV25-1; TRBD2 might be the D (5 bases). Trimming took 4 bases from V and 0 from J, leaving 19 bases between them. CDR1 and CDR2 from the germline V gene are MGHDK and SYGVNS. The CDR3 runs 17 residues. DNA for the CDR3: TGTGCCAGCAGTGGAACAGACTACCCAGGATACTCCTACGAGCAGTACTTC. Encoded protein: CASSGTDYPGYSYEQYF.

The gene calls are TRBV7-2 and TRBJ1-2; D is unclear. Trimming took off 6 bases at V and 3 bases at J, with 23 bases between the two ends. CDR3 length equals 17 residues. The germline V gene has CDR1 SGHTA and CDR2 FQGNSA. The CDR3 here is CASSEPSFRNVDYGYTF. The CDR3 DNA reads as TGTGCCAGCAGTGAACCTTCGTTTCGGAACGTCGACTATGGCTACACCTTC.

This chain uses TRBV4-3 with TRBJ2-3; D not resolved. The V end was cut by 4 bases, the J end by 6 bases, with 14 bases between. Germline lookup yields CDR1 LGHNA and CDR2 YSLEER. CDR3 length: 14 amino acids. The CDR3 coding sequence is TGCGCCAGCAGCCCCTCGCCCGGACGGGATACGCAGTATTTT. Residues: CASSPSPGRDTQYF.

The chain couples TRBV27 to TRBJ1-1; no reliable D call. The CDR3 length is 14 residues. V lost 4 bases, J lost 1 base, and 10 bases lay in between. In germline, CDR1 is MNHEY, CDR2 SMNVEV (reference sequence). The CDR3 nucleotides are TGTGCCAGCAGTTCACGGGCCTGGAACACTGAAGCTTTCTTT. Protein product: CASSSRAWNTEAFF.

CDR3 DNA: TGTGCCACCTCCGGACAGGGCTCGCCCTATGGCTACACCTTC. It is translated as CATSGQGSPYGYTF. The gene calls are TRBV6-5 and TRBJ1-2, with 8 nucleotides matching TRBD1. Per germline, CDR1 MNHEY and CDR2 SVGAGI. The CDR3 extends over 14 amino acids. With V trimmed by 10 bases and J by 4 bases, 11 bases remained unmatched.

This rearrangement joins TRBV7-9 to TRBJ2-2; TRBD2 matches 7 bases. The CDR3 extends over 14 amino acids. Germline values: CDR1 SEHNR, CDR2 FQNEAQ (reference sequence). Trimming cost V 0 bases and J 5 bases; bases outside gene matches: 0. Here the CDR3 reads CASSLAAGTGELFF. CDR3 DNA sequence: TGTGCCAGCAGCTTAGCAGCGGGAACCGGGGAGCTGTTTTTT.

The V call is TRBV4-1, the J call TRBJ1-1; D remains unclear. V lost 0 bases to trimming and J lost 7 bases, with 12 bases between them. The CDR3 totals 14 residues. Per the germline V gene, CDR1 is MGHRA and CDR2 is YSYEKL. The CDR3: CASSQEGTRVEAFF. The CDR3 DNA follows: TGCGCCAGCAGCCAAGAGGGAACCCGGGTTGAAGCTTTCTTT.